Presented here are 7 T cell receptor beta chains from one specimen sequenced in a study of spatial heterogeneity in lung cancer (dated by TCRdb to the late 2010s). The label giving this sample's time point can be read as: blood at routine non-recurrence follow-up after resection. Library method: 5' RACE. TCRdb shows the sequencer as NextSeq 500. TCRdb's own reprocessing of the public reads used fastp at Q25 and MiXCR and kept productive beta chains. Rows are combined by CDR3 protein, so each entry shows the most common genes and DNA. The sample table records about 94,000 distinct CDR3 sequences; 15% to 20% of these occur just once. The ten largest clones add up to roughly 22% of the sample. The sample consisted of PBMCs, taken at follow-up. The origin of the receptors is a male donor with early-stage non-small cell lung cancer.

This chain connects TRBV6-5 to TRBJ1-1; D is possibly TRBD1 (5 bases). Trimming stripped 0 bases from V and 4 bases from J, with 12 bases between. Per germline, CDR1 MNHEY and CDR2 SVGAGI. The CDR3 runs 15 residues. CDR3 DNA sequence: TGTGCCAGCAGTTACTCGACCGTCGGGGGCACTGAAGCTTTCTTT. Translated, it gives CASSYSTVGGTEAFF.

The genes are TRBV2 and TRBJ2-7; D might be TRBD2 (7 bases). Deletions cut 6 bases from V and 6 bases from J, with 18 bases between. CDR1 SNHLY and CDR2 FYNNEI come from the germline V gene. The CDR3 length is 14 residues. CDR3 loop: CASSPGGPPGEQYF. DNA of the CDR3: TGTGCCAGCAGCCCCGGGGGGCCCCCTGGCGAGCAGTACTTC. Combining the CDR3 with reference TRBV2 and TRBJ2-7 gives the whole variable domain EPEVTQTPSHQVTQMGQEVILRCVPISNHLYFYWYRQILGQKVEFLVSFYNNEISEKSEIFDDQFSVERPDGSNFTLKIRSTKLEDSAMYFCASSPGGPPGEQYFGPGTRLTVT.

This clonotype occurred a few times. The chain employs TRBV19 and TRBJ1-5; 8 nucleotides match TRBD1. The germline gives CDR1 LNHDA, CDR2 SQIVND (reference sequence). J gave up 4 bases and V 1 base, and 6 bases lay outside the gene matches. The CDR3 has 16 amino acids. Here the CDR3 DNA reads TGTGCCAGTAGTATAGTCCGACAGGGGAGAAATCAGCCCCAGCATTTT. Translating it yields CASSIVRQGRNQPQHF.

The chain couples TRBV15 to TRBJ2-2, with a possible D match to TRBD2 (6 bases). There are 16 residues in the CDR3. Per germline, CDR1 LNHNV and CDR2 YYDKDF (reference sequence). Trimming took 0 bases from V and 3 from J, leaving 11 bases between them. In DNA, the CDR3 is TGTGCCACCAGCAGAGACAGGGAGGTTGACACCGGGGAGCTGTTTTTT. Translated, it gives CATSRDREVDTGELFF.

J is TRBJ1-2 and V is TRBV4-2; TRBD1 might be the D (5 bases). Germline CDR1 and CDR2: LGHNA and YNFKEQ. This CDR3 has 14 residues. Between the trimmed V and J ends, which lost 1 base and 6 bases, there was a span of 12 bases. CDR3 sequence: CASSQAYEGDGYTF. Written as DNA, the CDR3 is TGTGCCAGCAGCCAAGCCTATGAAGGGGATGGCTACACCTTC.

The rearrangement uses TRBV19 and TRBJ2-1; possibly TRBD1 or TRBD2 for D (5 bases each). V was cut by 4 bases and J by 0 bases, with 16 bases left in between. The CDR3 spans 17 residues. Germline lookup yields CDR1 LNHDA and CDR2 SQIVND (reference sequence). This chain's CDR3 is CASSKTGPLSSYNEQFF. CDR3 DNA: TGTGCCAGTAGTAAAACGGGGCCTCTGAGCTCCTACAATGAGCAGTTCTTC.

The J gene is TRBJ1-5, the V gene TRBV19, with TRBD1 identical over 9 bases. Trimming took 7 bases from V and 3 from J; bases not matched to a gene: 10. The germline V gene has CDR1 LNHDA and CDR2 SQIVND (reference sequence). This CDR3 is 16 amino acids long. The CDR3 spells CASIDGTGPNNQPQHF. The CDR3 DNA reads TGTGCCAGTATCGATGGGACAGGGCCCAACAATCAGCCCCAGCATTTT. Looking up the rest from reference TRBV19 and TRBJ1-5 gives the full variable domain: DGGITQSPKYLFRKEGQNVTLSCEQNLNHDAMYWYRQDPGQGLRLIYYSQIVNDFQKGDIAEGYSVSREKKESFPLTVTSAQKNPTAFYLCASIDGTGPNNQPQHFGDGTRLSIL.